The 7 T cell receptor beta chains reported below all come from one sample, sequenced in a study of T cell responses to AZD1222 COVID-19 vaccine. The protocol was immunoSEQ multiplex PCR, while the TCRdb copy is restricted to in-frame clones and leaves out a portion. The sample includes about 150,000 clones, roughly 94% of them seen just once. The sample consisted of peripheral blood, taken on day 0 of AZD1222 vaccination. The receptors stem from an adult in good health.

V is TRBV15 and J is TRBJ1-6, with D perhaps matching TRBD1 (5 bases). V lost 5 bases and J 6 bases, leaving 20 bases between the germline ends. Germline V CDR1 and CDR2: LNHNV, YYDKDF (reference sequence). The CDR3 is 17 amino acids. The CDR3 DNA sequence: TGTGCCACCAGCGGTACCCTGGGGGGTCAGCCTAATTCACCCCTCCACTTT. Translated: CATSGTLGGQPNSPLHF.

V is TRBV27 and J is TRBJ1-2; no firm D call. The CDR3 covers 12 residues. V dropped 6 bases and J dropped 8 bases, with 13 bases sitting between them. Germline V lookup: CDR1 MNHEY, CDR2 SMNVEV (reference sequence). The CDR3 protein is CASRPGLGGYTF. The DNA of the CDR3 is TGTGCCAGCAGACCAGGATTGGGCGGCTACACCTTC.

This rearrangement joins TRBV5-1 to TRBJ1-4; D possibly corresponds to TRBD1 (6 bases). The CDR3 contains 16 residues. V lost 0 bases to trimming and J lost 6 bases, with 15 bases between them. Germline V CDR1 and CDR2: SGHRS, YFSETQ. This CDR3 is CASSLANRAGYEKLFF. DNA for the CDR3: TGCGCCAGCAGCTTGGCCAACAGGGCAGGGTATGAAAAACTGTTTTTT.

There are a few counts of this clone. This chain connects TRBV11-2 to TRBJ2-5; 7 positions match TRBD1. The J segment lost 4 bases and the V segment lost 4 bases, leaving 9 bases of the junction unmatched. The CDR3 is made up of 15 amino acids. The germline V gene encodes CDR1 SGHAT and CDR2 FQNNGV. In nucleotides, the CDR3 is TGTGCCAGCAGCTCCCTAGACAGGGCGGGAGAGACCCAGTACTTC. It translates to CASSSLDRAGETQYF.

This sequence joins TRBV6-2 or TRBV6-3 and TRBJ2-7, with 7 bases that match TRBD1. Germline V lookup: CDR1 MNHEY, CDR2 SVGEGT. Losses at the gene ends were 3 bases for V and 2 bases for J; bases not matched to a gene: 7. The CDR3 is 15 residues long. CDR3 in amino acids: CASSYPGQGAYEQYV. CDR3 nucleotide sequence: TGTGCCAGCAGTTATCCCGGGCAGGGGGCCTACGAGCAGTACGTC.

This rearrangement joins TRBV29-1 to TRBJ2-3; tentatively, D is TRBD1 (6 bases). The V gene's germline CDR1 is SQVTM and CDR2 ANQGSEA. Trimming stripped 5 bases from V and 0 bases from J, with 18 bases between. This CDR3 contains 16 residues. CDR3 amino acids: CSVLTQQGGSTDTQYF. CDR3 in DNA: TGCAGCGTTCTGACCCAACAGGGTGGGAGCACAGATACGCAGTATTTT.

The chain carries TRBV6-2 or TRBV6-3 and TRBJ2-2, with TRBD1 matching 9 bases. The CDR3 contains 17 residues. Trimming cost V 4 bases and J 3 bases; bases outside gene matches: 9. From germline, CDR1 is MNHEY and CDR2 SVGEGT. This CDR3 is CASSWDRVGSDTGELFF. Written as DNA, the CDR3 is TGTGCCAGCAGTTGGGACAGGGTCGGTTCGGACACCGGGGAGCTGTTTTTT.